The 26 T cell receptor beta chains reported below all come from one sample, sequenced in a study. TCRdb processed the 5' RACE reads anew with MiXCR; each CDR3 protein has one entry. The sample records tens of thousands of distinct CDR3 sequences, about 29% being singletons. Specimen: tumor-infiltrating naive CD4+ T cells sorted from the breast tumor. This sample's subset: naive CD4+ T cells, CD4+CD45RA+CD25-. The receptors shown here come from a female donor with breast cancer.

Worth noting for this clonotype: A read error may explain this, as a much larger clone is one base away. This sequence joins TRBV9 and TRBJ2-7; TRBD1 aligns across 10 bases. Losses at the gene ends were 0 bases for V and 6 bases for J; bases not matched to a gene: 9. This CDR3 spans 16 amino acids. Germline CDR1 SGDLS, CDR2 YYNGEE. The CDR3 sequence is CASSVDSGTGVSEQYF. The DNA of the CDR3 is TGTGCCAGCAGCGTAGATAGTGGGACAGGGGTCTCCGAGCAGTACTTC.

The V call is TRBV6-1, the J call TRBJ2-1, with D unclear. Germline lookup yields CDR1 MNHNS and CDR2 SASEGT. The CDR3 totals 12 residues. Trimming left V 2 bases short and J 7 bases short, with 6 bases between. DNA of the CDR3: TGTGCCAGCAGTGAAACGTGGAATGAGCAGTTCTTC. It is translated as CASSETWNEQFF.

The gene calls are TRBV6-4 and TRBJ2-1, with 8 nucleotides matching TRBD2. CDR3 size: 14 residues. The germline V gene has CDR1 MRHNA and CDR2 SNTAGT. With V trimmed by 4 bases and J by 6 bases, 5 bases remained unmatched. The chain's CDR3 is CASSAGGEVNEQFF. As DNA, the CDR3 is TGTGCCAGCAGTGCCGGGGGGGAGGTCAATGAGCAGTTCTTC.

This clonotype has at least ten counts. This chain joins TRBV5-1 and TRBJ1-1; D remains unclear. V lost 1 base and J 1 base, leaving 8 bases between the germline ends. This CDR3 has 14 amino acids. CDR1 SGHRS and CDR2 YFSETQ come from the germline V gene. The CDR3 is CASSLNSQNTEAFF. CDR3 nucleotide sequence: TGCGCCAGCAGCTTGAATTCCCAGAACACTGAAGCTTTCTTT.

Turning to this clonotype: With a much larger clone just one base away, this may be a read error. The chain links TRBV5-1 to TRBJ2-1; TRBD2 aligns across 10 bases. This CDR3 comprises 15 residues. Unmatched junction bases numbered 4, after V lost 5 bases and J lost 2 bases. CDR1 and CDR2 from the germline V gene are SGHRS and YFSETQ. CDR3 residues: CASRDGTSAYNEQFF. The CDR3 region has the DNA TGCGCCAGCAGGGATGGGACTAGCGCCTACAATGAGCAGTTCTTC.

This clonotype occurred a few times. A much larger clone lies one base from this, so it may be a read error. V and J are TRBV6-6 and TRBJ2-1, with TRBD2 identical over 7 bases. The CDR3 length is 16 residues. Germline V gene data show CDR1 as MNHNY and CDR2 as SVGAGI (reference sequence). The CDR3 DNA sequence: TGTGCCGGCAGTTACTGGGCGGGAGCCTCCTACAATGAGCAGTTCTTC. The encoded protein is CAGSYWAGASYNEQFF.

This clonotype was recorded at least ten times. The chain combines TRBV7-9 with TRBJ2-1, with a possible D match to TRBD2 (6 bases). Germline loops: CDR1 SEHNR, CDR2 FQNEAQ (reference sequence). V was cut by 5 bases and J by 8 bases, with 13 bases left in between. There are 13 residues in the CDR3. CDR3 nucleotide sequence: TGTGCCAGCAGCCGCATGGAGGGCGATGAGCAGTTCTTC. It encodes CASSRMEGDEQFF.

This clonotype was counted a single time. This may be a read error, as it is one base from a much larger clone. The chain employs TRBV7-2 and TRBJ1-6; D is undetermined. CDR1 and CDR2 from the germline V gene are SGHTA and FQGNSA. Trimming took 7 bases from V and 0 from J, leaving 13 bases between them. The CDR3 spans 16 residues. This CDR3 reads CASNPKTSSYNSPLHF. The CDR3 DNA sequence: TGTGCCAGCAACCCAAAGACGAGCTCCTATAATTCACCCCTCCACTTT.

To note about this clonotype: The junction departs from germline at one end; a sequencing error may be responsible. The chain employs TRBV6-1 and TRBJ2-1; TRBD1 might be the D (6 bases). The CDR3 is made up of 16 amino acids. Germline CDR1 and CDR2: MNHNS and SASEGT. CDR3 nucleotides: TGTGCCAGCAGTAAAACAGGGCTGAGCTCCTACAGTGAGCAGTTCTTT. Translating gives CASSKTGLSSYSEQFF.

About this clonotype: The conserved phenylalanine or tryptophan is not found at the CDR3 terminus, so this likely reflects a read error. The DNA is left out, because the CDR3 cannot be placed on it with certainty; the CDR3 is given as TCRdb lists it. The chain uses TRBV12-3 or TRBV12-4 and TRBJ1-1; the tabulated D call, TRBD1, remains unverified against the DNA. A total of 12 residues make up the CDR3, ends included. The CDR3 sequence: CASRRGYAEALS.

As regards this clonotype: One junction end disagrees with the germline gene, perhaps due to a read error. The V call is TRBV2, the J call TRBJ2-1; TRBD1 matches at 7 bases. The CDR3 is made up of 15 amino acids. CDR1 and CDR2 from the germline V gene are SNHLY and FYNNEI. The DNA of the CDR3 is TGTACCAGCAGTGACGTTTCTAGCAGGGGGAATGAGCAGTTCTTC. Protein product: CTSSDVSSRGNEQFF.

V usage is TRBV29-1 and J usage is TRBJ2-7; D possibly matches TRBD1 or TRBD2 (5 bases each). The germline gives CDR1 SQVTM, CDR2 ANQGSEA. The V end lost 4 bases, the J end lost 5 bases, and 12 bases lay between the germline ends. CDR3 length: 12 amino acids. The CDR3 DNA follows: TGCAGCGTTGCCGGGGCGGCGAACGAGCAGTACTTC. It is translated as CSVAGAANEQYF.

This clonotype was observed at least ten times. J is TRBJ2-5 and V is TRBV7-8; D unresolved. This CDR3 region has 12 residues. The V and J ends lost 6 bases and 4 bases respectively, with 9 bases between them. CDR1 is SGHVS, CDR2 FQNEAQ, per germline. CDR3 nucleotide sequence: TGTGCCAGCAGTTTTAATCGAGAGACCCAGTACTTC. Protein: CASSFNRETQYF.

This clonotype was seen at least ten times. The chain's CDR3 is CASSSGQGAFGNTIYF. The CDR3 bases are TGCGCCAGCAGCTCTGGACAGGGGGCTTTTGGAAACACCATATATTTT. The V gene is TRBV5-1, the J gene TRBJ1-3, with 11 bases fitting TRBD1. CDR3 length: 16 residues. The germline CDR1 and CDR2 sequences are SGHRS and YFSETQ. With V trimmed by 3 bases and J by 3 bases, 5 bases remained unmatched.

Turning to this clonotype: An end of the junction does not agree with germline; a read error may underlie this. The chain has TRBV7-3 and TRBJ2-2; tentatively, D is TRBD1 (6 bases). Germline V gene lookup returns CDR1 SGHTA and CDR2 FQGTGA. The CDR3 has 14 residues. CDR3 in amino acids: CASSPDRTAGELGF. DNA for the CDR3: TGTGCCAGCAGCCCCGACAGGACGGCCGGGGAGCTGGGTTTT.

Comment on this clonotype: A much larger clone lies a single base off, so this may be a read error. The J gene is TRBJ1-1, the V gene TRBV4-2, with 7 nucleotides matching TRBD1. V lost 2 bases to trimming and J lost 1 base; unmatched junction nucleotides: 4. The CDR3 has 15 amino acids. Germline CDR1 LGHNA, CDR2 YNFKEQ. The CDR3 DNA reads as TGTGCCAGCAGCCAATGGGACAGAGCGAACACTGAAGCTTTCTTT. Translation gives CASSQWDRANTEAFF.

About this clonotype: A much larger clone sits a single nucleotide away, making a read error possible. The gene calls are TRBV27 and TRBJ2-1; 7 nucleotides agree with TRBD1. The CDR3 totals 13 residues. The germline CDR1 and CDR2 sequences are MNHEY and SMNVEV (reference sequence). CDR3 in amino acids: CACSRSGTVSWFF. In DNA form, the CDR3 reads TGTGCCTGCAGTAGATCCGGGACAGTATCTTGGTTCTTC.

J is TRBJ1-3 and V is TRBV4-1, with D tentatively TRBD1 (5 bases). The germline V and J ends were trimmed by 9 bases and 4 bases, with 16 bases remaining between them. The germline gives CDR1 MGHRA, CDR2 YSYEKL. The CDR3 is made up of 14 amino acids. The CDR3 spells CASEGVYGGNTIYF. The CDR3 DNA sequence: TGCGCCAGTGAAGGGGTATATGGAGGAAACACCATATATTTT.

The rearrangement links TRBV20-1 to TRBJ2-1, with D possibly being TRBD2 (6 bases). The CDR3 loop spans 11 amino acids. V gave up 8 bases and J gave up 5 bases, with 10 bases separating them. CDR1 and CDR2 from the germline V gene are DFQATT and SNEGSKA (reference sequence). The CDR3 loop reads CSPAGHNEQFF. Here the CDR3 DNA reads TGCAGTCCAGCGGGCCACAATGAGCAGTTCTTC.

This clonotype was recorded many times. The chain uses TRBV18 and TRBJ2-7, with 7 bases aligning to TRBD1. The CDR3 runs to 14 residues. Germline-derived CDR1 and CDR2 are KGHSH and LQKENI. The ends lost 3 bases at V and 3 bases at J; junction bases unmatched: 5. DNA of the CDR3: TGTGCCAGCTCACCTCACCGGGACAGCTACGAGCAGTACTTC. Translating gives CASSPHRDSYEQYF. Filled out from reference TRBV18 and TRBJ2-7, the complete variable domain reads NAGVMQNPRHLVRRRGQEARLRCSPMKGHSHVYWYRQLPEEGLKFMVYLQKENIIDESGMPKERFSAEFPKEGPSILRIQQVVRGDSAAYFCASSPHRDSYEQYFGPGTRLTVT.

There are many counts of this clonotype. V usage is TRBV3-1 and J usage is TRBJ2-1; 13 bases line up with TRBD2. The CDR3 spans 18 residues. V lost 4 bases, J lost 9 bases, and 15 bases stayed unmatched. CDR1 is LGHDT and CDR2 is YNNKEL in the germline V gene (reference sequence). The CDR3 bases are TGTGCCAGCAGCCGAAAGGGCACTAGCGGGAGGGATCGGGGTGAGCAGTTCTTC. It is translated as CASSRKGTSGRDRGEQFF.

This clonotype occurred a few times. The rearrangement links TRBV20-1 to TRBJ2-7, with a tentative D call TRBD1 (5 bases). V was pared by 8 bases and J by 4 bases, with 21 bases between. There are 14 residues in the CDR3. Germline V gene data show CDR1 as DFQATT and CDR2 as SNEGSKA (reference sequence). CDR3 protein: CSTFGARTRYEQYF. CDR3 bases: TGCAGTACCTTTGGGGCCCGAACGAGGTACGAGCAGTACTTC.

This clonotype was picked up a small number of times. A much larger clone differs by one base, so this may be a read error. The gene calls are TRBV5-1 and TRBJ1-1; no firm D call. V was clipped by 3 bases and J by 3 bases, with 15 bases between them. Germline values: CDR1 SGHRS, CDR2 YFSETQ. This CDR3 contains 15 residues. CDR3 bases: TGCGCCAGCAGCTCCCTACGGGGTGGTGACACTGAAGCTTTCTTT. This encodes CASSSLRGGDTEAFF.

This clonotype has a handful of counts. This rearrangement joins TRBV7-8 to TRBJ2-3; the match to TRBD2 covers 11 bases. Germline V gene sequence: CDR1 SGHVS, CDR2 FQNEAQ. V was pared by 4 bases and J by 9 bases, with 6 bases of the junction left unmatched. The CDR3 loop spans 14 amino acids. CDR3 coding DNA: TGTGCCAGCAGCTCACTTATAGCGGGGGGGACGCAGTATTTT. It specifies CASSSLIAGGTQYF.

This clonotype was seen at least ten times. V and J are TRBV20-1 and TRBJ2-1; 9 bases are a match to TRBD2. After removal of 3 bases from V and 7 bases from J, the junction contained 16 bases not matched to a gene. Germline CDR1 and CDR2: DFQATT and SNEGSKA (reference sequence). This CDR3 spans 17 amino acids. CDR3 region: CSARFPPTSGGGNEQFF. CDR3 coding DNA: TGCAGTGCTAGGTTTCCCCCGACTAGCGGAGGGGGGAATGAGCAGTTCTTC.

The chain uses TRBV6-1 and TRBJ2-7, with 13 bases identical to TRBD2. The CDR3 has 15 residues. Germline V gene lookup returns CDR1 MNHNS and CDR2 SASEGT. J lost 7 bases, V lost 7 bases, and 10 bases had no gene match. The DNA for the CDR3 is TGTGCCAGCACCCAGAGCCAGACTAGCGGGAGGGAGCAGTACTTC. It yields the protein CASTQSQTSGREQYF.